A selection of T cell receptor beta chains follows, all from one sample in a study of immune cell composition in non-small cell lung cancer. Sequenced by immunoSEQ multiplex PCR; TCRdb stores in-frame clones only, minus some. The sample includes about 13,000 clones, 73% seen only once; the top ten take about 13%. Input material: lung tumor tissue. The receptors shown here come from a human donor with non-small cell lung cancer. Both conserved end residues are part of each CDR3. D genes are given only for firm matches. Some rows mark clone size as missing; the rest say once, few, many or name a class of expanded clone.

D	V	size	J	CDR3	DNA
.	TRBV19	few	TRBJ1-4	CASSIPGRPGEKLFF	TGTGCCAGTAGTATTCCGGGCCGACCGGGGGAAAAACTGTTTTTT
TRBD1	TRBV18	few	TRBJ1-2	CASSPGTGPYGYTF	TGTGCCAGCTCACCTGGGACAGGCCCCTATGGCTACACCTTC
.	TRBV6-5	few	TRBJ1-2	CASSYLGDYGYTF	TGTGCCAGCAGTTACTTAGGGGACTATGGCTACACCTTC
.	TRBV7-2	.	TRBJ2-5	CASSRLTAQETQYF	TGTGCCAGCAGCCGGTTGACAGCTCAAGAGACCCAGTACTTC
.	TRBV5-5	.	TRBJ1-1	CASNVHNTEAFF	TGTGCCAGCAATGTACACAACACTGAAGCTTTCTTT
.	TRBV4-3	.	TRBJ2-2	CASSQEGGNTGELFF	TGCGCCAGCAGCCAAGAGGGGGGGAACACCGGGGAGCTGTTTTTT
TRBD1	TRBV5-1	.	TRBJ1-1	CASSPNTRGRDTEAFF	TGCGCCAGCAGCCCAAATACCAGGGGGCGGGACACTGAAGCTTTCTTT
TRBD2	TRBV27	.	TRBJ2-1	CASSSKTSGRYNEQFF	TGTGCCAGCAGTTCCAAGACTAGCGGGCGCTACAATGAGCAGTTCTTC
.	TRBV5-6	.	TRBJ1-1	CASSLRQAEAFF	TGTGCCAGCAGCCTAAGACAAGCTGAAGCTTTCTTT
.	TRBV4-2	.	TRBJ2-1	CASSQDGEVRGNNEQFF	TGTGCCAGCAGCCAAGATGGAGAGGTTCGGGGGAACAATGAGCAGTTCTTC
.	TRBV14	few	TRBJ1-6	CASSQDLAKNSPLHF	TGTGCCAGCAGCCAAGATTTGGCCAAAAATTCACCCCTCCACTTT
.	TRBV2	.	TRBJ1-2	CASATTRRDGYTF	TGTGCCAGCGCGACGACCCGTCGGGATGGCTACACCTTC
TRBD2	TRBV7-3	.	TRBJ2-1	CASSRGVAGGYDEQFF	TGTGCCAGCAGCCGCGGGGTAGCGGGGGGATACGATGAGCAGTTCTTC
.	TRBV7-2	.	TRBJ2-4	CASSTDARGFIGKNIQYF	TGTGCCAGCAGCACGGACGCTAGGGGCTTTATTGGCAAAAACATTCAGTACTTC
.	TRBV4-3	.	TRBJ2-6	CASGRDYFSGANVLTF	TGCGCCAGCGGGCGGGATTACTTCTCTGGGGCCAACGTCCTGACTTTC
TRBD2	TRBV7-6	.	TRBJ2-5	CASSLAGGGGTQYF	TGTGCCAGCAGCTTAGCAGGCGGGGGAGGGACCCAGTACTTC
.	TRBV18	few	TRBJ2-7	CASSTVPMGEQYF	TGTGCCAGCTCCACAGTCCCAATGGGCGAGCAGTACTTC
.	TRBV19	once	TRBJ1-3	CASSRDFSGNTIYF	TGTGCCAGTAGTAGGGACTTCTCTGGAAACACCATATATTTT
.	TRBV28	.	TRBJ2-1	CASSSTYGTRREDEQFF	TGTGCCAGCAGCTCCACCTACGGGACTCGCCGTGAGGATGAGCAGTTCTTC
TRBD2	TRBV14	.	TRBJ2-1	CASSTLRGTSGNNEQFF	TGTGCCAGCAGCACCCTGCGGGGGACTAGCGGAAACAATGAGCAGTTCTTC
.	TRBV7-8	.	TRBJ2-5	CASSPPGREGETQYF	TGTGCCAGCAGCCCCCCCGGCAGGGAAGGGGAGACCCAGTACTTC
TRBD2	TRBV7-8	.	TRBJ2-7	CASSSGRRLAGERNEQYF	TGTGCCAGCAGTTCAGGGAGGAGACTAGCGGGAGAAAGGAACGAGCAGTACTTC
.	TRBV6-1	.	TRBJ1-5	CASSAGFTRNSNQPQHF	TGTGCCAGCAGTGCGGGATTCACCCGAAATAGCAATCAGCCCCAGCATTTT
TRBD2	TRBV4-2	.	TRBJ2-5	CASSQDGTSGGQETQYF	TGTGCCAGCAGCCAAGACGGGACTAGCGGGGGGCAAGAGACCCAGTACTTC
TRBD2	TRBV7-2	.	TRBJ2-5	CASSPSASGGPETQYF	TGTGCCAGCAGCCCCTCCGCTTCGGGAGGGCCGGAGACCCAGTACTTC
TRBD2	TRBV11-2	.	TRBJ2-3	CASSLLAGADTQYF	TGTGCCAGCAGCTTATTAGCGGGAGCAGATACGCAGTATTTT
TRBD1	TRBV6-6	.	TRBJ1-4	CASKGDRGRSNEKLFF	TGTGCCAGCAAGGGGGACAGGGGGCGTTCTAATGAAAAACTGTTTTTT
.	TRBV9	few	TRBJ2-5	CASSGSGGMAETQYF	TGTGCCAGCAGCGGTTCAGGGGGGATGGCGGAGACCCAGTACTTC
TRBD1	TRBV13	.	TRBJ2-5	CASSPDRAHQETQYF	TGTGCCAGCAGCCCGGACAGGGCACACCAAGAGACCCAGTACTTC
.	TRBV5-5	.	TRBJ1-5	CASSLVLSNQPQHF	TGTGCCAGCAGCTTGGTTCTTAGCAATCAGCCCCAGCATTTT
.	TRBV7-4	.	TRBJ2-2	CASSLGCRRGHTGELFF	TGTGCCAGCAGCTTAGGGTGTCGGCGGGGCCATACCGGGGAGCTGTTTTTT
TRBD1	TRBV6-1	.	TRBJ1-1	CASSRQGNTEAFF	TGTGCCAGCAGCCGACAGGGGAACACTGAAGCTTTCTTT
.	TRBV11-2	.	TRBJ1-1	CASSLDRDIEAFF	TGTGCCAGCAGCTTAGATAGGGACATTGAAGCTTTCTTT
TRBD1	TRBV10-3	few	TRBJ1-2	CAISETGNYGYTF	TGTGCCATCAGCGAGACAGGGAACTATGGCTACACCTTC
TRBD2	TRBV7-3	.	TRBJ2-1	CASSLLAGDYNEQFF	TGTGCCAGCAGCTTGCTAGCGGGGGACTACAATGAGCAGTTCTTC
TRBD1	TRBV15	.	TRBJ1-2	CATSSPGTGRGYTF	TGTGCCACCAGCAGCCCTGGGACAGGGAGAGGCTACACCTTC
.	TRBV2	.	TRBJ2-4	CASTLEGAKNIQYF	TGTGCCAGCACCTTAGAGGGAGCCAAAAACATTCAGTACTTC
TRBD2	TRBV2	.	TRBJ2-1	CASSGDRGLAGVRGSEQFF	TGTGCCAGCAGTGGCGACAGGGGACTAGCGGGAGTTAGGGGGAGTGAGCAGTTCTTC
TRBD1	TRBV15	.	TRBJ1-5	CATSKRDRGFSNQPQHF	TGTGCCACCAGCAAACGGGACAGGGGATTTAGCAATCAGCCCCAGCATTTT
.	TRBV6-1	.	TRBJ2-7	CASSEFIAGHHYEQYF	TGTGCCAGCAGTGAATTTATAGCCGGACACCACTACGAGCAGTACTTC
TRBD1	TRBV7-8	few	TRBJ1-6	CASSLVQGGGSPLHF	TGTGCCAGCAGCTTAGTTCAGGGGGGAGGTTCACCCCTCCACTTT
.	TRBV27	.	TRBJ1-5	CASSLTQDNQPQHF	TGTGCCAGCAGTTTAACGCAGGACAATCAGCCCCAGCATTTT
.	TRBV6-5	once	TRBJ2-7	CASIKGPGSYEQYF	TGTGCCAGCATAAAGGGGCCGGGCAGCTACGAGCAGTACTTC
.	TRBV7-2	.	TRBJ2-7	CASSLGGTAFSYEQYF	TGTGCCAGCAGCTTAGGCGGGACAGCCTTTTCCTACGAGCAGTACTTC
.	TRBV7-3	.	TRBJ1-5	CASSSGNNQPQHF	TGTGCCAGCAGCTCCGGGAACAATCAGCCCCAGCATTTT
TRBD1	TRBV10-3	.	TRBJ2-5	CAISPGTASSRASSQETQYF	TGTGCCATCAGTCCCGGGACAGCCAGTTCCCGGGCGTCCTCCCAAGAGACCCAGTACTTC
.	TRBV7-9	.	TRBJ1-2	CASSSIRGTFYGYTF	TGTGCCAGCAGCTCCATAAGGGGCACTTTCTATGGCTACACCTTC
TRBD2	TRBV2	.	TRBJ2-3	CASRDLSGRAPDTQYF	TGTGCCAGCAGGGACCTTAGCGGGAGGGCCCCAGATACGCAGTATTTT
TRBD1	TRBV27	.	TRBJ2-7	CASSPDRFYEQYF	TGTGCCAGCAGCCCGGACAGGTTCTACGAGCAGTACTTC
TRBD1	TRBV7-8	once	TRBJ1-1	CASSRGQGRTNTEAFF	TGTGCCAGCAGCCGCGGACAGGGTCGGACAAACACTGAAGCTTTCTTT
TRBD1	TRBV29-1	.	TRBJ2-5	CSVVADRVQETQYF	TGCAGCGTTGTAGCGGACAGGGTACAAGAGACCCAGTACTTC
TRBD1	TRBV7-9	.	TRBJ2-1	CASSFEWDRAGHNEQFF	TGTGCCAGCAGCTTCGAGTGGGACAGGGCTGGGCACAATGAGCAGTTCTTC
.	TRBV28	few	TRBJ1-4	CASGLRQSGSKLFF	TGTGCCAGCGGCTTACGACAGTCCGGGTCGAAACTGTTTTTT
TRBD2	TRBV5-6	.	TRBJ2-3	CASSLAGSAGTQYF	TGTGCCAGCAGCTTAGCGGGGTCGGCTGGTACGCAGTATTTT
TRBD2	TRBV7-8	.	TRBJ2-7	CASSFGLAGTRDEQYF	TGTGCCAGCAGCTTTGGACTAGCGGGAACACGGGACGAGCAGTACTTC
.	TRBV7-2	.	TRBJ1-1	CASSLASERPEAFF	TGTGCCAGCAGCTTAGCTTCAGAGCGTCCTGAAGCTTTCTTT
.	TRBV29-1	few	TRBJ2-1	CSVGGPQQFF	TGCAGCGTTGGAGGCCCACAGCAGTTCTTC
.	TRBV4-3	.	TRBJ1-5	CASILSRGGQPQHF	TGCGCCAGCATACTAAGTCGGGGAGGGCAGCCCCAGCATTTT
TRBD2	TRBV7-2	.	TRBJ2-1	CASSLGRVSVRGNIEQFF	TGTGCCAGCAGCTTAGGACGGGTGAGCGTGCGGGGGAATATCGAGCAGTTCTTC